A single sample gave rise to the 27 T cell receptor beta chains below, sequenced in a study of human T cells and chemical hapten exposure. TCRdb re-analysed the RACE reads in MiXCR, keeping a single row per CDR3 protein. The sample contains 360,000 or so distinct CDR3 sequences, about 6% of which appear only once. The time point denotes: patch test 2, 6 weeks after DPC sensitization. As for treatment: therapeutic diphenylcyclopropenone sensitization with weekly scalp DPC. This sample comprised whole blood, obtained in connection with sensitization to the hapten diphenylcyclopropenone (DPC). The receptors come from a woman aged 18-29 years with alopecia areata. Some clones in this sample may be carry-over from other donors' samples.

This clonotype was found a few times. The CDR3 nucleotides read TGCAGTGCTCCTGGACAGGGGGCAGGTCAGCCCCAGCATTTT. Translating it yields CSAPGQGAGQPQHF. This chain uses TRBV20-1 with TRBJ1-5, with 11 positions matching TRBD1. V dropped 5 bases and J dropped 6; count of bases not matched to a gene: 6. The CDR3 consists of 14 residues. Germline-derived CDR1 and CDR2 are DFQATT and SNEGSKA (reference sequence).

This clonotype has a handful of counts. This chain joins TRBV12-3 or TRBV12-4 and TRBJ2-1; TRBD2 matches 7 bases. The J segment lost 1 base and the V segment lost 3 bases, leaving 6 bases of the junction unmatched. The CDR3 consists of 16 residues. The CDR3 nucleotides read TGTGCCAGCAGTTTCGGGGGGAAAGGATCCTACAATGAGCAGTTCTTC. This codes for CASSFGGKGSYNEQFF.

J is TRBJ1-3 and V is TRBV12-5; possibly TRBD1 for D (5 bases). V was trimmed by 0 bases and J by 5 bases, leaving 17 bases between them. CDR3 length: 17 residues. Germline V gives CDR1 LGHNT, CDR2 FRNRAP. This CDR3 is CASGLVIQGLLRNTIYF. The CDR3 bases are TGTGCTAGTGGTTTGGTCATTCAGGGCCTTCTCCGAAACACCATATATTTT.

This chain links TRBV2 with TRBJ2-2; TRBD2 aligns across 7 bases. The CDR3 sequence is 17 residues long. V dropped 2 bases and J dropped 4; count of bases not matched to a gene: 10. CDR1 is SNHLY and CDR2 is FYNNEI in the germline V gene. CDR3 region: CASSEYSSGDSTGELFF. CDR3 sequence (DNA): TGTGCCAGCAGTGAATACTCTAGCGGAGACTCCACCGGGGAGCTGTTTTTT.

V gene TRBV7-2 combines with J gene TRBJ1-6, with D unresolved. The CDR3 runs 14 residues. V was trimmed by 2 bases and J by 2 bases, leaving 4 bases between them. Germline CDR1 is SGHTA and CDR2 is FQGNSA. The CDR3 loop is CASSLLTYNSPLHF. The CDR3 nucleotides read TGTGCCAGCAGCTTATTAACCTATAATTCACCCCTCCACTTT.

In this sample, this clonotype turned up many times. The chain links TRBV27 to TRBJ2-2, with 7 nucleotides matching TRBD1. The CDR3 is made up of 18 amino acids. CDR1 is MNHEY, CDR2 SMNVEV, per germline (reference sequence). V lost 3 bases and J lost 6; bases outside the gene matches: 16. The CDR3, as DNA: TGTGCCAGCAGTTTGGGCTTCCTCGACAGGGTAGTTGCCGGGGAGCTGTTTTTT. Amino acids: CASSLGFLDRVVAGELFF.

This sequence joins TRBV20-1 and TRBJ1-4; 8 positions agree with TRBD1. The CDR3 is 14 residues long. CDR1 is DFQATT and CDR2 is SNEGSKA in the germline V gene (reference sequence). Trimming cost V 6 bases and J 0 bases; bases outside gene matches: 3. This chain's CDR3 is CSAGQASTNEKLFF. The CDR3 DNA follows: TGCAGTGCGGGACAGGCCTCAACTAATGAAAAACTGTTTTTT.

This clonotype was counted a few times. The chain has TRBV7-9 and TRBJ1-2; a weak D match, TRBD1 (5 bases). V was cut by 0 bases and J by 7 bases, with 9 bases left in between. This CDR3 spans 13 amino acids. Germline V gene lookup returns CDR1 SEHNR and CDR2 FQNEAQ (reference sequence). CDR3 nucleotides: TGTGCCAGCAGCTTAGCCAGGGATGTTGGCTACACCTTC. It codes for CASSLARDVGYTF.

The chain employs TRBV12-3 or TRBV12-4 and TRBJ1-1; tentatively, D is TRBD1 (6 bases). The CDR3 covers 17 residues. Trimming left V 2 bases short and J 1 base short, with 17 bases between. The CDR3 coding sequence is TGTGCCAGCAGTTTATTTACGTCACCCAGGGGGAACACTGAAGCTTTCTTT. Protein: CASSLFTSPRGNTEAFF.

At least ten counts were recorded for this clonotype. The gene calls are TRBV15 and TRBJ1-3; 7 positions agree with TRBD1. V was clipped by 8 bases and J by 2 bases; unmatched bases: 9. This CDR3 has 15 residues. CDR1 LNHNV and CDR2 YYDKDF come from the germline V gene (reference sequence). This CDR3 is CATAPDRVAGNTIYF. CDR3 sequence (DNA): TGTGCCACCGCCCCCGACAGGGTGGCTGGAAACACCATATATTTT.

In its sample, this clonotype was seen many times. The chain links TRBV4-1 to TRBJ1-5; D is undetermined. V was pared by 2 bases and J by 0 bases, with 11 bases between. CDR3 length equals 16 residues. Germline CDR1 and CDR2: MGHRA and YSYEKL. CDR3 DNA sequence: TGCGCCAGCAGCCAATACGCGGGAGCTAGCAATCAGCCCCAGCATTTT. It yields the protein CASSQYAGASNQPQHF.

V usage is TRBV20-1 and J usage is TRBJ1-3; D gene uncertain. CDR3 size: 14 residues. CDR1 DFQATT and CDR2 SNEGSKA come from the germline V gene (reference sequence). The V end lost 6 bases, the J end lost 0 bases, and 12 bases lay between the germline ends. The CDR3 bases are TGCAGTGCGGAGGAACCGTTCTCTGGAAACACCATATATTTT. Translating it yields CSAEEPFSGNTIYF.

The table lists this clonotype with many counts. V and J are TRBV10-3 and TRBJ2-7; the D gene could be TRBD1 or TRBD2 (5 bases each). The V end lost 5 bases, the J end lost 4 bases, and 27 bases lay between the germline ends. The CDR3 has 18 residues. Germline V lookup: CDR1 ENHRY, CDR2 SYGVKD. CDR3 sequence: CAISRRRGRDPLVYEQYF. The CDR3 coding sequence is TGTGCCATCAGTAGACGCCGGGGCAGGGATCCTTTGGTTTACGAGCAGTACTTC.

This clonotype turned up a few times. The gene calls are TRBV14 and TRBJ2-7; D unclear. From germline, CDR1 is SGHDN and CDR2 FVKESK. The CDR3 covers 12 residues. V lost 8 bases, J lost 4 bases, and 12 bases lay in between. The CDR3 here is CASAPTGYEQYF. Written as DNA, the CDR3 is TGTGCCAGCGCACCGACTGGGTACGAGCAGTACTTC.

The chain carries TRBV7-9 and TRBJ2-7; tentatively, D is TRBD1 (5 bases). This CDR3 region has 15 residues. V was shortened by 1 base and J by 2 bases, with 12 bases between the two germline ends. Germline V gene sequence: CDR1 SEHNR, CDR2 FQNEAQ (reference sequence). CDR3 sequence reads: CASSLGRQSPYEQYF. CDR3 DNA: TGTGCCAGCAGCTTAGGACGACAGTCCCCCTACGAGCAGTACTTC.

The chain employs TRBV7-9 and TRBJ1-2, with D perhaps matching TRBD1 (5 bases). This CDR3 has 14 amino acids. V was cut by 0 bases and J by 6 bases, with 11 bases left in between. The germline V gene encodes CDR1 SEHNR and CDR2 FQNEAQ (reference sequence). The CDR3 DNA sequence: TGTGCCAGCAGCTTAGCGTTAACAGGAAATGGCTACACCTTC. Translating gives CASSLALTGNGYTF.

J is TRBJ2-3 and V is TRBV14; D is uncertain. The V end lost 0 bases, the J end lost 2 bases, and 6 bases lay between the germline ends. There are 14 residues in the CDR3. CDR1 SGHDN and CDR2 FVKESK come from the germline V gene. This chain's CDR3 is CASSQEIVTDTQYF. The DNA for the CDR3 is TGTGCCAGCAGCCAAGAGATCGTCACAGATACGCAGTATTTT.

This clonotype was detected ten times or more. The chain combines TRBV5-1 with TRBJ1-6; D is undetermined. Trimming took 1 base from V and 0 from J, leaving 5 bases between them. This CDR3 spans 15 amino acids. Germline V gives CDR1 SGHRS, CDR2 YFSETQ. CDR3 loop: CASSLTDSYNSPLHF. DNA for the CDR3: TGCGCCAGCAGCTTGACGGACTCCTATAATTCACCCCTCCACTTT.

The genes are TRBV12-3 or TRBV12-4 and TRBJ1-4; 7 bases map to TRBD1. The CDR3 totals 14 residues. Trimming took 2 bases from V and 10 from J; bases not matched to a gene: 7. The CDR3 nucleotides read TGTGCCAGCAGTTTAACAGGGGCGGAAGGAAAACTGTTTTTT. Translation: CASSLTGAEGKLFF.

This clonotype has at least ten counts. The rearrangement links TRBV28 to TRBJ1-5; 10 nucleotides align to TRBD1. Germline-derived CDR1 and CDR2 are MDHEN and SYDVKM. The CDR3 covers 18 residues. The J segment lost 6 bases and the V segment lost 7 bases, leaving 18 bases of the junction unmatched. CDR3 bases: TGTGCCAGCAAGTACCGGGACAGGGGCCTTGTTTACGTTCAGCCCCAGCATTTT. It yields the protein CASKYRDRGLVYVQPQHF.

The gene calls are TRBV5-1 and TRBJ2-3, with TRBD2 identical over 14 bases. The V gene end was trimmed by 4 bases and the J gene end by 1 base; junction bases not matched to a gene: 5. This CDR3 has 17 amino acids. CDR1 is SGHRS and CDR2 is YFSETQ in the germline V gene. CDR3 sequence: CASSPLTSGGGTDTQYF. In DNA form, the CDR3 reads TGCGCCAGCAGCCCACTGACTAGCGGGGGGGGCACAGATACGCAGTATTTT.

The chain is built from TRBV12-3 or TRBV12-4 and TRBJ2-3, with 8 bases fitting TRBD2. V shed 3 bases and J 0 bases; nucleotides not matched to a gene: 11. The CDR3 runs 18 residues. CDR3 coding DNA: TGTGCCAGCAGTTTTAGGCGGGGGGCCGTACGGAGCACAGATACGCAGTATTTT. Amino acid sequence: CASSFRRGAVRSTDTQYF.

This clonotype came up a few times. V is TRBV6-6 and J is TRBJ1-2; TRBD1 agrees at 7 bases. Per germline, CDR1 MNHNY and CDR2 SVGAGI (reference sequence). V was clipped by 4 bases and J by 6 bases; unmatched bases: 5. The CDR3 is 13 residues long. CDR3 coding DNA: TGTGCCAGCAGTTTTACAGGGGAGAATGGCTACACCTTC. This gives the protein CASSFTGENGYTF.

This clonotype was seen a few times. The chain links TRBV6-2 or TRBV6-3 to TRBJ2-1, with D tentatively TRBD2 (6 bases). In germline, CDR1 is MNHEY, CDR2 SVGEGT. The CDR3 runs 14 residues. V was clipped by 2 bases and J by 9 bases, with 14 bases between them. The CDR3 spells CASSYGSGESEQFF. The CDR3 DNA reads TGTGCCAGCAGTTACGGTTCGGGGGAAAGTGAGCAGTTCTTC.

This clonotype was observed at least ten times. The CDR3 region is CASSPQNLGGAFF. The DNA of the CDR3 is TGTGCCAGCAGCCCCCAAAACTTAGGTGGAGCTTTCTTT. J is TRBJ1-1 and V is TRBV14; D ambiguous. Trimming left V 4 bases short and J 10 bases short, with 16 bases between. CDR3 length: 13 residues. Germline CDR1 SGHDN, CDR2 FVKESK.

The chain employs TRBV7-2 and TRBJ2-1; 12 nucleotides align to TRBD2. CDR3 length: 15 amino acids. Germline V CDR1 and CDR2: SGHTA, FQGNSA. V trimming: 4 bases; J trimming: 5 bases; junction bases outside the gene matches: 3. As DNA, the CDR3 is TGTGCCAGCAGCTCCGGACTAGCGGGGAACAATGAGCAGTTCTTC. Translating gives CASSSGLAGNNEQFF.

J is TRBJ2-5 and V is TRBV4-3; 7 positions agree with TRBD2. J lost 7 bases, V lost 0 bases, and 5 bases had no gene match. CDR3 length: 14 amino acids. Germline V lookup: CDR1 LGHNA, CDR2 YSLEER. The CDR3 nucleotides read TGCGCCAGCAGCCAAGATGCGGGGGAGGGGACCCAGTACTTC. Its translation is CASSQDAGEGTQYF.